This TCR beta chain was identified in a study of T cell changes during pregnancy in multiple sclerosis (dated 2019 in TCRdb). At the level of the whole study: The study looked at changes in the T cell repertoire across pregnancy in women with multiple sclerosis.

Remarks on this clone: Its recognized antigen is unknown. Within one base of it there is no much larger clone, and no base qualities were kept.

Library preparation employed the immunoSEQ multiplex PCR assay. TCRdb obtained this table from immuneACCESS and retained in-frame rearrangements with V and J assigned. These tables miss some clones; where compared with another copy, unresolved V genes account for less than half of the shortfall, and the remainder is unexplained. This sample is represented by fewer than 90,000 clones; less than 95% of them were singletons. Jointly, the top ten make up around 0.9% of the sample. The CDR3 holds 14 amino acids from the cysteine to the phenylalanine. Only CDR3 DNA remains: 42 bases, in frame from the first base. Trimmed from V: 6 bases; trimmed from J: 4 bases; junction bases lacking a gene match: 2. CDR1 and CDR2, looked up from the germline V gene (reference sequence), are LNHDA and SQIVND.

Material: peripheral blood, obtained in the second trimester of pregnancy. The V and J segments used are TRBV19 and TRBJ2-2; 10 bases in between match TRBD2. This TCR derives from a female donor with multiple sclerosis, enrolled in a pregnancy study. The CDR3 is CASRLAGFTGELFF. The nucleotides read TGTGCCAGTAGACTAGCGGGGTTCACCGGGGAGCTGTTTTTT.